Each of the 11 T cell receptor beta chains below was sequenced from the same sample in a study of cytomegalovirus exposure and HLA in healthy donors. Use of 60 Vbeta and 13 Jbeta primers characterized the PCR. Generated by immunoSEQ multiplex PCR, the TCRdb table keeps only in-frame clones and is missing some. This repertoire shows about 130,000 clones, 60% to 80% found once; its top ten account for 1.2%. The sequencing sample was made of PBMCs. The source of these receptors is a man aged 50-60 years in good health and CMV-seronegative.

V usage is TRBV4-1 and J usage is TRBJ1-5; 9 bases align to TRBD1. This CDR3 has 15 amino acids. Looked up from germline, CDR1 is MGHRA and CDR2 is YSYEKL. V gave up 1 base and J gave up 9 bases; unmatched junction bases: 7. The CDR3 sequence is CASSQGDRDPGPQHF. For the CDR3, the DNA is TGCGCCAGCAGCCAAGGGGACAGGGATCCCGGGCCCCAGCATTTT.

The gene calls are TRBV6-1 and TRBJ2-3; a possible D gene is TRBD1 (5 bases). Germline loops: CDR1 MNHNS, CDR2 SASEGT. V was pared by 1 base and J by 0 bases, with 8 bases between. The CDR3 runs to 15 residues. For the CDR3, the DNA is TGTGCCAGCAGTGAAGACGACAGTAGCACAGATACGCAGTATTTT. Translation: CASSEDDSSTDTQYF.

Only one count was recorded for this clone. The chain employs TRBV7-8 and TRBJ1-5; 7 bases fit TRBD1. CDR1 is SGHVS and CDR2 is FQNEAQ in the germline V gene. V lost 5 bases to trimming and J lost 1 base; unmatched junction nucleotides: 8. The CDR3 runs to 16 residues. CDR3 protein: CASSTLNRGSNQPQHF. The DNA for the CDR3 is TGTGCCAGCAGCACCTTAAACAGGGGAAGCAATCAGCCCCAGCATTTT.

This clone appeared once. The chain combines TRBV7-9 with TRBJ2-1; a weak D match, TRBD2 (6 bases). The germline gives CDR1 SEHNR, CDR2 FQNEAQ (reference sequence). This CDR3 contains 15 residues. The V gene lost 0 bases and the J gene lost 8 bases, with 14 bases spanning the gap. CDR3 in amino acids: CASSLAGGFFHEQFF. The CDR3 DNA reads TGTGCCAGCAGCTTAGCGGGAGGTTTCTTCCATGAGCAGTTCTTC. The full variable domain, completed using reference TRBV7-9 and TRBJ2-1, is DTGVSQNPRHKITKRGQNVTFRCDPISEHNRLYWYRQTLGQGPEFLTYFQNEAQLEKSRLLSDRFSAERPKGSFSTLEIQRTEQGDSAMYLCASSLAGGFFHEQFFGPGTRLTVL.

V gene TRBV6-6 combines with J gene TRBJ2-5; 10 bases match TRBD1. V shed 6 bases, J shed 7 bases, and the junction held 11 bases outside the gene matches. This CDR3 contains 15 residues. CDR1 MNHNY and CDR2 SVGAGI come from the germline V gene (reference sequence). The CDR3 sequence is CASRSRQGAEGTQYF. The CDR3 coding sequence is TGTGCCAGCAGATCTAGACAGGGGGCGGAAGGGACCCAGTACTTC.

In this sample, this clone turned up a few times. The genes are TRBV28 and TRBJ2-4; D remains unclear. Germline lookup yields CDR1 MDHEN and CDR2 SYDVKM. The germline V and J ends were trimmed by 6 bases and 0 bases, with 18 bases remaining between them. The CDR3 sequence is 17 residues long. The CDR3 region has the DNA TGTGCCAGCAGATCCCGAGAGGCCTCTCTAGCCAAAAACATTCAGTACTTC. This sequence encodes CASRSREASLAKNIQYF.

This sequence joins TRBV9 and TRBJ2-5, with 7 bases identical to TRBD1. The germline V gene has CDR1 SGDLS and CDR2 YYNGEE. CDR3 length: 15 residues. J gave up 3 bases and V 3 bases, and 8 bases lay outside the gene matches. Written as DNA, the CDR3 is TGTGCCAGCAGCGCCGAGGACAGGATAGAAGAGACCCAGTACTTC. Its protein product is CASSAEDRIEETQYF.

This chain joins TRBV6-6 and TRBJ2-1, with a weak D call TRBD2 (7 bases). Trimming shortened V by 6 bases and J by 3 bases, and 18 bases separated the two germline ends. This CDR3 spans 16 amino acids. In germline, CDR1 is MNHNY, CDR2 SVGAGI (reference sequence). The CDR3 loop reads CASSPSLGGGYNEQFF. In DNA form, the CDR3 reads TGTGCCAGCAGCCCGTCTTTGGGAGGGGGCTACAATGAGCAGTTCTTC.

The V call is TRBV19, the J call TRBJ1-5; D gene uncertain. V was shortened by 1 base and J by 2 bases, with 9 bases between the two germline ends. Germline V gene data show CDR1 as LNHDA and CDR2 as SQIVND (reference sequence). The CDR3 is made up of 15 amino acids. The CDR3 reads CASSIVLRGNQPQHF. In DNA form, the CDR3 reads TGTGCCAGTAGTATAGTCCTTCGGGGCAATCAGCCCCAGCATTTT.

This clone was counted once. CDR3 bases: TGTGCCACCAGCAGCAGCGGCGGGGCGGGCACTGAAGCTTTCTTT. It is translated as CATSSSGGAGTEAFF. The V call is TRBV15, the J call TRBJ1-1; TRBD1 might be the D (5 bases). Trimming took off 3 bases at V and 4 bases at J, with 15 bases between the two ends. This CDR3 has 15 amino acids. CDR1 and CDR2 from the germline V gene are LNHNV and YYDKDF (reference sequence).

V and J are TRBV28 and TRBJ1-2; D remains unclear. This CDR3 region has 15 residues. Germline-derived CDR1 and CDR2 are MDHEN and SYDVKM. The V and J ends lost 2 bases and 6 bases respectively, with 16 bases between them. The CDR3, as DNA: TGTGCCAGCAGTTTAACCACTACACGAAAGAATGGCTACACCTTC. It codes for CASSLTTTRKNGYTF.